This T cell receptor beta chain was identified in a study of cytomegalovirus exposure and HLA in healthy donors. On this clone itself: Its matching antigen is unknown.

Notes on the study in general: In a later analysis, common viral pathogens appeared linked to several of the most significant clusters. Generally TCR sequences proved uncommon, though certain public TCRs appeared in numerous donors. A later analysis found TCR association rates differed by HLA locus, highest for DRB1 and lowest for HLA-C.

Amplification used 60 Vbeta primers and 13 Jbeta primers. Sequenced by immunoSEQ multiplex PCR; TCRdb stores in-frame clones only, minus some. The sample includes 100,000 or so clones, 74% of them seen just once. V lost 2 bases to trimming and J lost 7 bases, with 14 bases between them. The CDR3 runs to 14 residues. Germline assignment: CDR1 MNHEY and CDR2 SMNVEV (reference sequence). This clonotype was obtained from a human donor in good health. Sequencing used PBMCs. This rearrangement joins TRBV27 to TRBJ1-1; TRBD1 is a possible D gene (6 bases). The CDR3 DNA is TGTGCCAGCAGTTTAAGGTGGGGGGGCGGTGAAGCTTTCTTT. Residues: CASSLRWGGGEAFF.